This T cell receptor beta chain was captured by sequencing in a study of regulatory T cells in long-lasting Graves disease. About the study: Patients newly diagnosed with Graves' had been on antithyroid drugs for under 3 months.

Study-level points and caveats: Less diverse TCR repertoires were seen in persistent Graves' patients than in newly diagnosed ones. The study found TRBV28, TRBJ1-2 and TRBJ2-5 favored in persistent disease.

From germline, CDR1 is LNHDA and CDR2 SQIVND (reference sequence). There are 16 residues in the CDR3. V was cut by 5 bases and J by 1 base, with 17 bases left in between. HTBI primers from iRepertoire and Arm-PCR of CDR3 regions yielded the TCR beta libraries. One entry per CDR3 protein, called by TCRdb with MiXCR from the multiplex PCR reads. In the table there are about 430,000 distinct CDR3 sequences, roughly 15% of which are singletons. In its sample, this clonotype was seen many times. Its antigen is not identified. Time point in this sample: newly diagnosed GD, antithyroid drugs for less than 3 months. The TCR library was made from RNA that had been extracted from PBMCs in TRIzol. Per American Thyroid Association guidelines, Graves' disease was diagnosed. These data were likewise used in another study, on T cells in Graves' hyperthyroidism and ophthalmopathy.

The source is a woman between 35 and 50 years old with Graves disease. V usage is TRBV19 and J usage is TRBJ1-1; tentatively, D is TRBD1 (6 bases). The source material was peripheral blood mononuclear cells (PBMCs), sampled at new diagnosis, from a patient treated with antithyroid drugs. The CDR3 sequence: CASSQLPGQSNTEAFF. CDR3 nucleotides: TGTGCCAGTAGTCAGTTGCCGGGACAATCGAACACTGAAGCTTTCTTT.